This entry lists 17 T cell receptor beta chains sequenced from one sample in a study of blood T cell repertoires in COVID-19. Data came from immunoSEQ multiplex PCR; TCRdb stores just in-frame clones and leaves some out. This sample yields 310,000 or so clones, of which 70% to 90% are seen a single time; 6.4% belongs to the top ten. The specimen sequenced was peripheral blood. These receptor sequences come from a man aged 18 to 30 who had recovered from COVID-19.

This chain joins TRBV4-1 and TRBJ2-2; possible D gene TRBD1, 6 bases. Germline V gene sequence: CDR1 MGHRA, CDR2 YSYEKL. The V end lost 4 bases, the J end lost 9 bases, and 12 bases lay between the germline ends. The CDR3 runs to 13 residues. In DNA, the CDR3 is TGCGCCAGCAGCCCAGAAAGGGGGAGGGAGCTGTTTTTT. Translation gives CASSPERGRELFF.

This clone was detected a few times. The chain carries TRBV7-9 and TRBJ1-2; 9 nucleotides agree with TRBD1. The trim removed 4 bases at V and 2 bases at J, leaving 8 bases unmatched. Germline V gene lookup returns CDR1 SEHNR and CDR2 FQNEAQ (reference sequence). This CDR3 spans 16 amino acids. CDR3 nucleotides: TGTGCCAGCAGCTCCGGGACAGGGAGCGGGAACTATGGCTACACCTTC. Protein: CASSSGTGSGNYGYTF.

This clone is a singleton in its sample. The chain joins TRBV7-9 to TRBJ2-2, with 7 bases aligning to TRBD1. The CDR3 is made up of 13 amino acids. J lost 6 bases, V lost 4 bases, and 2 bases had no gene match. Germline CDR1 reads SEHNR; CDR2 reads FQNEAQ (reference sequence). CDR3 sequence reads: CASSSQGSGELFF. In nucleotides, the CDR3 is TGTGCCAGCAGCTCACAGGGGTCCGGGGAGCTGTTTTTT.

The chain joins TRBV30 to TRBJ1-3; 7 bases map to TRBD1. The ends lost 0 bases at V and 0 bases at J; junction bases unmatched: 2. The CDR3 covers 15 residues. Germline V CDR1 and CDR2: GTSNPN, SVGIG (reference sequence). The CDR3 is CAWSVRGTSGNTIYF. The CDR3 region has the DNA TGTGCCTGGAGTGTCAGGGGGACCTCTGGAAACACCATATATTTT.

The J gene is TRBJ2-1, the V gene TRBV7-8, with 10 bases matching TRBD2. The V segment lost 1 base and the J segment 4 bases; nucleotides outside the gene matches: 10. Looked up from germline, CDR1 is SGHVS and CDR2 is FQNEAQ. This CDR3 is built from 18 residues. CDR3 in amino acids: CASSLVATSGILYNEQFF. In nucleotides, the CDR3 is TGTGCCAGCAGCTTAGTCGCAACTAGCGGGATCCTTTACAATGAGCAGTTCTTC.

CDR3 in amino acids: CASSLIGLAGGPSTDTQYF. DNA of the CDR3: TGTGCCAGCAGCTTAATCGGTCTGGCGGGAGGCCCTAGCACAGATACGCAGTATTTT. The genes are TRBV11-2 and TRBJ2-3, with TRBD2 matching 8 bases. The CDR3 totals 19 residues. The junction had 13 bases not matched to a gene; V was cut back by 2 bases and J by 0 bases. Per the germline V gene, CDR1 is SGHAT and CDR2 is FQNNGV. Looking up the rest from reference TRBV11-2 and TRBJ2-3 gives the full variable domain: EAGVAQSPRYKIIEKRQSVAFWCNPISGHATLYWYQQILGQGPKLLIQFQNNGVVDDSQLPKDRFSAERLKGVDSTLKIQPAKLEDSAVYLCASSLIGLAGGPSTDTQYFGPGTRLTVL.

This chain joins TRBV5-1 and TRBJ2-1; 11 nucleotides agree with TRBD2. From germline, CDR1 is SGHRS and CDR2 YFSETQ. The V and J ends lost 4 bases and 8 bases, in that order; junction bases with no gene match: 5. CDR3 length: 14 amino acids. As DNA, the CDR3 is TGCGCCAGCAGCCCGGGACTAGCGGAAGATGAGCAGTTCTTC. Translating gives CASSPGLAEDEQFF.

The chain links TRBV27 to TRBJ1-1; D gene ambiguous. There are 15 residues in the CDR3. The ends were cut back, 0 bases at V and 6 bases at J, with 14 bases in the middle. Germline V gene data show CDR1 as MNHEY and CDR2 as SMNVEV (reference sequence). As DNA, the CDR3 is TGTGCCAGCAGTTTATCCTCCGGGTTCGTCCCTGAAGCTTTCTTT. Protein product: CASSLSSGFVPEAFF.

This clone came up once. The chain links TRBV4-1 to TRBJ1-2, with 7 bases aligning to TRBD1. The CDR3 sequence is 16 residues long. Trimming at V came to 0 bases and at J to 7 bases, leaving 11 bases not matched to a gene. CDR1 and CDR2 (germline): MGHRA, YSYEKL. The CDR3 sequence is CASSQDFSDRTVGYTF. In DNA, the CDR3 is TGCGCCAGCAGCCAAGATTTCTCGGACAGGACGGTTGGCTACACCTTC.

The chain has TRBV21-1 and TRBJ1-6. TRBV21-1 constitutes a pseudogene. The CDR3 loop spans 19 amino acids. Here the CDR3 DNA reads TGTGCCAGCAGCAAAAAGTTGCAGTCGGGGAGCTCCTATAATTCACCCCTCCACTTT. Amino acids: CASSKKLQSGSSYNSPLHF.

The J gene is TRBJ2-1, the V gene TRBV7-7; the D is unclear. Germline values: CDR1 SSHAT, CDR2 FNYEAQ (reference sequence). The CDR3 has 15 residues. V was pared by 1 base and J by 0 bases, with 7 bases between. The CDR3 coding sequence is TGTGCCAGCAGCTTAGGAGTGAGCTCCTACAATGAGCAGTTCTTC. This codes for CASSLGVSSYNEQFF.

The chain is built from TRBV7-6 and TRBJ2-3; 14 bases are shared with TRBD2. From germline, CDR1 is SGHVS and CDR2 FNYEAQ. V lost 1 base to trimming and J lost 2 bases; unmatched junction nucleotides: 14. This CDR3 is built from 21 residues. CDR3 loop: CASSLGGTGTSGSWVTDTQYF. The CDR3 DNA reads TGTGCCAGCAGCTTAGGGGGTACGGGGACTAGCGGGAGTTGGGTCACAGATACGCAGTATTTT.

In this sample, this clone turned up once. The chain combines TRBV7-2 with TRBJ2-2; D remains unclear. This CDR3 is 15 amino acids long. Deletions cut 1 base from V and 1 base from J, with 7 bases between. Germline values: CDR1 SGHTA, CDR2 FQGNSA. The CDR3 DNA is TGTGCCAGCAGCTTAGACTCGGTGAACACCGGGGAGCTGTTTTTT. Translating it yields CASSLDSVNTGELFF.

The chain joins TRBV19 to TRBJ1-5; 11 positions match TRBD1. V dropped 6 bases and J dropped 2; count of bases not matched to a gene: 6. CDR1 is LNHDA and CDR2 is SQIVND in the germline V gene (reference sequence). This CDR3 contains 16 residues. CDR3 nucleotide sequence: TGTGCCAGTAGATGGACAGGGGGCTTGGGCAATCAGCCCCAGCATTTT. Residues: CASRWTGGLGNQPQHF.

The chain recombines TRBV7-9 with TRBJ1-1; 9 bases are a match to TRBD1. There are 12 residues in the CDR3. Germline assignment: CDR1 SEHNR and CDR2 FQNEAQ (reference sequence). V lost 10 bases and J lost 12; bases outside the gene matches: 12. The CDR3 is CATSGQGKETFF. Written as DNA, the CDR3 is TGTGCCACGTCTGGACAGGGGAAGGAGACTTTCTTT.

This clone was seen once. This chain links TRBV7-8 with TRBJ1-1; D is ambiguous. The CDR3 runs 15 residues. The germline V gene encodes CDR1 SGHVS and CDR2 FQNEAQ. V was trimmed by 2 bases and J by 1 base, leaving 11 bases between them. The CDR3 DNA sequence: TGTGCCAGCAGCTTATATGGCACCCCGAACACTGAAGCTTTCTTT. Its protein is CASSLYGTPNTEAFF.

A few counts support this clone. The V call is TRBV5-4, the J call TRBJ2-7; TRBD2 matches 12 bases. In germline, CDR1 is SGHNT, CDR2 YYREEE (reference sequence). This CDR3 is built from 19 residues. The V gene end was trimmed by 0 bases and the J gene end by 6 bases; junction bases not matched to a gene: 16. CDR3 protein: CASSLAGTSGWAGPTEQYF. The CDR3 nucleotides read TGTGCCAGCAGCTTGGCGGGGACTAGCGGGTGGGCCGGTCCCACCGAGCAGTACTTC.